These 24 T cell receptor beta chains were all obtained from the same sample, sequenced in a study of cytomegalovirus exposure and HLA in healthy donors. A multiplex PCR was run with 60 Vbeta primers and 13 Jbeta primers. Sequencing was performed with immunoSEQ multiplex PCR; in TCRdb, only in-frame clones are kept and a portion is missing. This table lists 120,000 to 150,000 clones. Sequencing was carried out using PBMCs. These receptors were collected from a woman in her late teens or twenties in good health and CMV-seronegative.

The chain links TRBV30 to TRBJ1-1, with 7 positions matching TRBD1. The CDR3 sequence is 13 residues long. V was clipped by 3 bases and J by 9 bases; unmatched bases: 10. Germline values: CDR1 GTSNPN, CDR2 SVGIG (reference sequence). The CDR3 loop is CAWRIQGVNQAFF. The CDR3 coding sequence is TGTGCCTGGAGGATCCAGGGGGTCAACCAAGCTTTCTTT.

The chain links TRBV11-3 to TRBJ2-1; 10 bases are shared with TRBD2. The V and J ends lost 2 bases and 4 bases, in that order; junction bases with no gene match: 11. Germline V gene data show CDR1 as SGHNT and CDR2 as YENEEA. The CDR3 sequence is 18 residues long. This CDR3 is CASSLRFGLAGDYNEQFF. The DNA for the CDR3 is TGTGCCAGCAGCTTAAGGTTTGGGCTAGCGGGGGATTACAATGAGCAGTTCTTC.

V is TRBV7-9 and J is TRBJ2-7; possibly TRBD2 for D (6 bases). The CDR3 is made up of 15 amino acids. Germline V gene data show CDR1 as SEHNR and CDR2 as FQNEAQ (reference sequence). Trimming shortened V by 3 bases and J by 2 bases, and 14 bases separated the two germline ends. The CDR3 sequence: CASSLRTEGAYEQYF. The CDR3 bases are TGTGCCAGCAGCTTGCGGACGGAGGGAGCCTACGAGCAGTACTTC.

The chain joins TRBV4-1 to TRBJ1-1; D uncertain. Germline V lookup: CDR1 MGHRA, CDR2 YSYEKL. The length of the CDR3 is 14 residues. V was shortened by 11 bases and J by 1 base, with 17 bases between the two germline ends. CDR3: CAGKGGRKNTEAFF. In DNA form, the CDR3 reads TGCGCCGGAAAGGGTGGGAGGAAGAACACTGAAGCTTTCTTT.

The genes are TRBV5-4 and TRBJ1-2; 8 bases are shared with TRBD1. This CDR3 is 15 amino acids long. The J segment lost 4 bases and the V segment lost 0 bases, leaving 5 bases of the junction unmatched. Germline V gene sequence: CDR1 SGHNT, CDR2 YYREEE (reference sequence). The CDR3 is CASSLAGTGAYGYTF. The CDR3 DNA follows: TGTGCCAGCAGCTTGGCTGGGACAGGAGCCTATGGCTACACCTTC.

The V gene is TRBV19, the J gene TRBJ1-1; no definite D call. The CDR3 is 12 amino acids. Trimming took off 3 bases at V and 2 bases at J, with 4 bases between the two ends. Germline CDR1 is LNHDA and CDR2 is SQIVND (reference sequence). In DNA, the CDR3 is TGTGCCAGTAGTATCAGTAACACTGAAGCTTTCTTT. Translation gives CASSISNTEAFF. The complete variable domain, with remaining parts taken from reference TRBV19 and TRBJ1-1, reads DGGITQSPKYLFRKEGQNVTLSCEQNLNHDAMYWYRQDPGQGLRLIYYSQIVNDFQKGDIAEGYSVSREKKESFPLTVTSAQKNPTAFYLCASSISNTEAFFGQGTRLTVV.

Turning to this clone: Other DNA sequences within the sample encode an identical CDR3. The chain links TRBV6-1 to TRBJ1-1; the D gene is possibly TRBD1 (5 bases). Trimming took off 6 bases at V and 3 bases at J, with 11 bases between the two ends. Germline V CDR1 and CDR2: MNHNS, SASEGT. The CDR3 consists of 13 residues. CDR3 coding DNA: TGTGCCAGCAGGGGGGGTCCCCACACTGAAGCTTTCTTT. This gives the protein CASRGGPHTEAFF.

The V and J genes are TRBV11-3 and TRBJ2-3; D unresolved. In germline, CDR1 is SGHNT, CDR2 YENEEA. The CDR3 is made up of 14 amino acids. V lost 2 bases, J lost 2 bases, and 8 bases lay in between. The CDR3 loop is CASSLSVDTDTQYF. The DNA for the CDR3 is TGTGCCAGCAGCTTAAGCGTTGACACAGATACGCAGTATTTT.

The chain links TRBV18 to TRBJ2-7, with 15 nucleotides matching TRBD2. Germline V lookup: CDR1 KGHSH, CDR2 LQKENI. J gave up 6 bases and V 4 bases, and 7 bases lay outside the gene matches. The CDR3 length is 16 residues. The CDR3 DNA is TGTGCCAGCTCACTTGAAGGGACTAGCGGGAGGCGCGAGCAGTACTTC. Translation: CASSLEGTSGRREQYF.

The CDR3 is CAISGEQGAQPQHF. DNA for the CDR3: TGTGCCATCAGTGGCGAACAGGGGGCTCAGCCCCAGCATTTT. This chain uses TRBV10-3 with TRBJ1-5, with 9 bases identical to TRBD1. Germline assignment: CDR1 ENHRY and CDR2 SYGVKD. CDR3 length: 14 residues. V shed 4 bases, J shed 6 bases, and the junction held 4 bases outside the gene matches.

The J gene is TRBJ2-1, the V gene TRBV18; D is undetermined. CDR3 length: 15 residues. Trimming removed 3 bases at V and 0 bases at J, with 9 bases between. The V gene's germline CDR1 is KGHSH and CDR2 LQKENI. The CDR3 loop is CASSPERHSYNEQFF. The CDR3 DNA is TGTGCCAGCTCACCGGAGAGGCACTCCTACAATGAGCAGTTCTTC.

The V gene is TRBV28, the J gene TRBJ1-1, with D possibly being TRBD1 (6 bases). The CDR3 covers 13 residues. The germline gives CDR1 MDHEN, CDR2 SYDVKM. With 4 bases removed from V and 5 bases from J, the gap between germline ends came to 11 bases. The chain's CDR3 is CASSSGAGTEAFF. CDR3 nucleotide sequence: TGTGCCAGCAGTTCAGGGGCGGGTACTGAAGCTTTCTTT.

The J gene is TRBJ2-3, the V gene TRBV6-1; TRBD1 is a possible D gene (5 bases). CDR1 is MNHNS and CDR2 is SASEGT in the germline V gene. Trimming removed 5 bases at V and 6 bases at J, with 9 bases between. CDR3 length: 12 residues. CDR3 bases: TGTGCCAGCAGTCAGACAGAGGATACGCAGTATTTT. Translation gives CASSQTEDTQYF.

This chain uses TRBV7-2 with TRBJ2-3; D gene ambiguous. This CDR3 region has 13 residues. From germline, CDR1 is SGHTA and CDR2 FQGNSA. Trimming stripped 4 bases from V and 2 bases from J, with 7 bases between. In DNA, the CDR3 is TGTGCCAGCAGCTCCGCCTACACAGATACGCAGTATTTT. It codes for CASSSAYTDTQYF.

CDR3 DNA sequence: TGTGCCAGCAGCGTAGGAAACGGGAACTATGGCTACACCTTC. This codes for CASSVGNGNYGYTF. The rearrangement links TRBV9 to TRBJ1-2; no definite D call. V was shortened by 0 bases and J by 2 bases, with 8 bases between the two germline ends. Germline lookup yields CDR1 SGDLS and CDR2 YYNGEE. This CDR3 is 14 amino acids long.

The rearrangement links TRBV6-5 to TRBJ2-7; D might be TRBD2 (6 bases). The V gene's germline CDR1 is MNHEY and CDR2 SVGAGI. This CDR3 has 13 residues. The ends were cut back, 6 bases at V and 6 bases at J, with 15 bases in the middle. The CDR3 DNA follows: TGTGCCAGCAGCCCCCCCGGAGGGACCGAGCAGTACTTC. The encoded protein is CASSPPGGTEQYF.

V gene TRBV19 combines with J gene TRBJ1-5, with TRBD1 matching 12 bases. This CDR3 is 16 amino acids long. V lost 5 bases to trimming and J lost 7 bases; unmatched junction nucleotides: 9. CDR1 is LNHDA and CDR2 is SQIVND in the germline V gene (reference sequence). In DNA, the CDR3 is TGTGCCAGTAGTCCCGGGACAGGGGGCAGGGAACAGCCCCAGCATTTT. It is translated as CASSPGTGGREQPQHF.

This chain connects TRBV5-1 to TRBJ2-7; tentative D call: TRBD2 (6 bases). V was pared by 5 bases and J by 2 bases, with 17 bases between. This CDR3 region has 15 residues. Germline CDR1 and CDR2: SGHRS and YFSETQ. For the CDR3, the DNA is TGCGCCAGCAGGCTCGACTCGTCGGGAGCCTACGAGCAGTACTTC. Residues: CASRLDSSGAYEQYF.

The chain uses TRBV7-9 and TRBJ2-5, with TRBD2 matching over 7 bases. Per the germline V gene, CDR1 is SEHNR and CDR2 is FQNEAQ (reference sequence). The CDR3 is 15 residues long. Trimming at V came to 0 bases and at J to 5 bases, leaving 6 bases not matched to a gene. The CDR3 spells CASSLAGGPSETQYF. The CDR3 DNA sequence: TGTGCCAGCAGCTTAGCGGGAGGGCCTTCGGAGACCCAGTACTTC.

CDR3 coding DNA: TGTGCCATCAGTGGAGGGACTAGCGGGAGGGCAGGAGAGACCCAGTACTTC. Translating it yields CAISGGTSGRAGETQYF. The gene calls are TRBV10-3 and TRBJ2-5; 16 bases are shared with TRBD2. The V segment lost 4 bases and the J segment 4 bases; nucleotides outside the gene matches: 6. CDR3 size: 17 residues. The germline V gene encodes CDR1 ENHRY and CDR2 SYGVKD.

The rearrangement joins TRBV5-8 to TRBJ1-1; D possibly corresponds to TRBD1 (5 bases). Trimming cost V 6 bases and J 4 bases, with 19 bases left between them. Germline lookup yields CDR1 SGHTS and CDR2 YDEGEE. The CDR3 loop spans 15 amino acids. CDR3 protein: CASNFGRDSGTEAFF. The CDR3 DNA is TGTGCCAGCAACTTCGGCCGAGACAGTGGCACTGAAGCTTTCTTT. The whole variable domain, filled in from reference TRBV5-8 and TRBJ1-1, reads EAGVTQSPTHLIKTRGQQATLRCSPISGHTSVYWYQQALGLGLQFLLWYDEGEERNRGNFPPRFSGRQFPNYSSELNVNALELEDSALYLCASNFGRDSGTEAFFGQGTRLTVV.

The chain couples TRBV18 to TRBJ2-5, with D tentatively TRBD1 (6 bases). With 3 bases removed from V and 3 bases from J, the gap between germline ends came to 14 bases. The germline CDR1 and CDR2 sequences are KGHSH and LQKENI. This CDR3 contains 15 residues. The CDR3 region is CASSPGPNREETQYF. The CDR3 nucleotides read TGTGCCAGCTCACCTGGCCCCAACAGGGAAGAGACCCAGTACTTC. Together with reference TRBV18 and TRBJ2-5, the CDR3 gives the full variable domain: NAGVMQNPRHLVRRRGQEARLRCSPMKGHSHVYWYRQLPEEGLKFMVYLQKENIIDESGMPKERFSAEFPKEGPSILRIQQVVRGDSAAYFCASSPGPNREETQYFGPGTRLLVL.

The chain couples TRBV6-6 to TRBJ2-7, with D possibly TRBD1 on 6 matching bases. The germline CDR1 and CDR2 sequences are MNHNY and SVGAGI (reference sequence). The CDR3 sequence is 15 residues long. V gave up 6 bases and J gave up 1 base, with 16 bases separating them. CDR3 coding DNA: TGTGCCAGCAGCCACAGGGCGACGGGATCCTACGAGCAGTACGTC. Translation: CASSHRATGSYEQYV.

The rearrangement uses TRBV2 and TRBJ1-2; weak D call: TRBD1 (5 bases). CDR3 length: 15 amino acids. With 8 bases removed from V and 6 bases from J, the gap between germline ends came to 22 bases. Per germline, CDR1 SNHLY and CDR2 FYNNEI. The CDR3 bases are TGTGCCAGCCGAATACCGACAGTTCAAAAGGATGGCTACACCTTC. Translating gives CASRIPTVQKDGYTF.